Shown below are 21 T cell receptor beta chains from a single sample sequenced in a study of blood T cell repertoires in COVID-19 (dated by TCRdb to the early 2020s). To prepare the library, the immunoSEQ multiplex PCR assay was applied. Not all clones reach the TCRdb copy of this immuneACCESS table, which keeps in-frame sequences only. Checked studies attribute under half of the gap to unresolved V genes and leave the rest unexplained. Recorded for this sample are roughly 100,000 clones; about 89% of them occurred a single time. 15% to 20% of the sample rests with the top ten. Material: peripheral blood. The receptor source for this set is a man aged 50 or older with acute or convalescent COVID-19.

The V and J genes are TRBV4-2 and TRBJ1-1; D ambiguous. The CDR3 is 14 amino acids. The V and J ends lost 1 base and 2 bases respectively, with 8 bases between them. CDR1 and CDR2 (germline): LGHNA, YNFKEQ. The CDR3 here is CASSQGASNTEAFF. CDR3 nucleotide sequence: TGTGCCAGCAGCCAAGGGGCCAGTAACACTGAAGCTTTCTTT.

This sequence joins TRBV29-1 and TRBJ2-1; 15 bases are shared with TRBD2. The CDR3 has 16 amino acids. V was pared by 7 bases and J by 4 bases, with 8 bases of the junction left unmatched. Germline-derived CDR1 and CDR2 are SQVTM and ANQGSEA. The CDR3 loop reads CSAPGTSGGIYNEQFF. The CDR3 nucleotides are TGCAGCGCCCCCGGGACTAGCGGGGGGATTTACAATGAGCAGTTCTTC.

V is TRBV28 and J is TRBJ2-5; TRBD2 matches 7 bases. The germline V gene has CDR1 MDHEN and CDR2 SYDVKM. V lost 8 bases, J lost 3 bases, and 6 bases stayed unmatched. The CDR3 is 13 amino acids. The CDR3 here is CASLRDYKETQYF. DNA of the CDR3: TGTGCCAGCCTCAGGGACTATAAAGAGACCCAGTACTTC.

The chain has TRBV6-5 and TRBJ1-5, with 8 bases that match TRBD1. Unmatched junction bases numbered 9, after V lost 5 bases and J lost 6 bases. There are 15 residues in the CDR3. The germline gives CDR1 MNHEY, CDR2 SVGAGI. This chain's CDR3 is CASSTPTGGGQPQHF. In DNA form, the CDR3 reads TGTGCCAGCAGTACTCCCACAGGGGGGGGTCAGCCCCAGCATTTT.

The chain couples TRBV9 to TRBJ1-1, with D uncertain. V lost 4 bases, J lost 4 bases, and 14 bases lay in between. This CDR3 has 14 amino acids. CDR1 SGDLS and CDR2 YYNGEE come from the germline V gene. CDR3 sequence: CASSLSLFGTEAFF. CDR3 in DNA: TGTGCCAGCAGCCTCTCACTATTCGGCACTGAAGCTTTCTTT.

The chain couples TRBV5-1 to TRBJ2-1; 16 bases map to TRBD2. J lost 6 bases, V lost 4 bases, and 13 bases had no gene match. The CDR3 sequence is 19 residues long. Germline-derived CDR1 and CDR2 are SGHRS and YFSETQ. The CDR3 DNA reads as TGCGCCAGCAGCCAACACCCCGGGACTAGCGGGGGGGACTCCAATGAGCAGTTCTTC. Its translation: CASSQHPGTSGGDSNEQFF.

The V call is TRBV4-1, the J call TRBJ2-3, with D possibly being TRBD1 (5 bases). The germline CDR1 and CDR2 sequences are MGHRA and YSYEKL. V lost 5 bases, J lost 2 bases, and 17 bases lay in between. This CDR3 contains 16 residues. The CDR3 sequence is CASSSLRTSLTDTQYF. The CDR3 bases are TGCGCCAGCAGCTCGCTTAGGACATCGCTCACAGATACGCAGTATTTT.

This clone came up many times. The chain carries TRBV27 and TRBJ2-4; 7 bases fit TRBD1. The CDR3 contains 18 residues. CDR1 and CDR2 from the germline V gene are MNHEY and SMNVEV (reference sequence). Losses at the gene ends were 8 bases for V and 1 base for J; bases not matched to a gene: 17. The CDR3 sequence is CASRPLTGSLVAKNIQYF. CDR3 bases: TGTGCCAGCCGACCCTTGACAGGGAGCCTCGTTGCCAAAAACATTCAGTACTTC.

The rearrangement uses TRBV9 and TRBJ1-1, with D maybe TRBD1 (5 bases). V was trimmed by 0 bases and J by 0 bases, leaving 12 bases between them. The CDR3 has 16 amino acids. Germline V lookup: CDR1 SGDLS, CDR2 YYNGEE. The CDR3 is CASSVGTDTMNTEAFF. The CDR3 DNA is TGTGCCAGCAGCGTAGGGACGGACACAATGAACACTGAAGCTTTCTTT.

The chain links TRBV11-2 to TRBJ1-5; D not certain. The CDR3 runs 13 residues. V lost 3 bases to trimming and J lost 5 bases, with 8 bases between them. Germline CDR1 and CDR2: SGHAT and FQNNGV. The CDR3, as DNA: TGTGCCAGCAGCTTCAGCACAGATCAGCCCCAGCATTTT. Its translation is CASSFSTDQPQHF.

This clone was seen a handful of times. The chain uses TRBV7-9 and TRBJ2-1, with a possible D match to TRBD2 (5 bases). Looked up from germline, CDR1 is SEHNR and CDR2 is FQNEAQ (reference sequence). V was shortened by 6 bases and J by 8 bases, with 20 bases between the two germline ends. The CDR3 contains 15 residues. The CDR3 nucleotides read TGTGCCAGCAGTCCCAAACGGGGAATTCTGGATGAGCAGTTCTTC. Its translation: CASSPKRGILDEQFF.

The chain couples TRBV27 to TRBJ2-1, with 7 positions matching TRBD2. The CDR3 consists of 15 residues. Germline trimming cut 6 bases from V and 0 bases from J; bases unmatched to any gene: 5. Germline V lookup: CDR1 MNHEY, CDR2 SMNVEV (reference sequence). CDR3 nucleotides: TGTGCCAGCAGCCCGGGACTAATCTCCTACAATGAGCAGTTCTTC. Its translation: CASSPGLISYNEQFF.

The chain uses TRBV11-2 and TRBJ2-5, with TRBD1 as a possible D gene (5 bases). Trimming shortened V by 8 bases and J by 7 bases, and 20 bases separated the two germline ends. The CDR3 loop spans 14 amino acids. Germline-derived CDR1 and CDR2 are SGHAT and FQNNGV. DNA for the CDR3: TGTGCCAGCGGCCAGACACGGGCTAGGGGGACCCAGTACTTC. Protein: CASGQTRARGTQYF.

The V gene is TRBV7-2, the J gene TRBJ1-5; the D is unclear. V gave up 1 base and J gave up 5 bases, with 9 bases separating them. This CDR3 has 14 residues. CDR1 SGHTA and CDR2 FQGNSA come from the germline V gene. Here the CDR3 reads CASSLEPGDQPQHF. The CDR3 region has the DNA TGTGCCAGCAGCTTAGAACCCGGGGATCAGCCCCAGCATTTT.

The V and J genes are TRBV4-3 and TRBJ2-3, with 8 nucleotides matching TRBD1. The CDR3 is 17 residues long. Germline values: CDR1 LGHNA, CDR2 YSLEER. V lost 0 bases to trimming and J lost 2 bases; unmatched junction nucleotides: 7. CDR3 protein: CASSQDLRGLFTDTQYF. Here the CDR3 DNA reads TGCGCCAGCAGCCAAGATCTCAGGGGGCTTTTCACAGATACGCAGTATTTT.

The chain employs TRBV4-1 and TRBJ2-2, with 9 bases identical to TRBD1. V trimming: 5 bases; J trimming: 5 bases; junction bases outside the gene matches: 12. The CDR3 length is 17 residues. Germline CDR1 MGHRA, CDR2 YSYEKL. CDR3 nucleotides: TGCGCCAGCAGCTCCGTGGGGACAGGGCATTTTACCGGGGAGCTGTTTTTT. This sequence encodes CASSSVGTGHFTGELFF.

The count of this clone is one. The chain recombines TRBV13 with TRBJ1-1; the D gene is possibly TRBD1 (5 bases). The CDR3 is 14 residues long. Between the trimmed V and J ends, which lost 7 bases and 0 bases, there was a span of 12 bases. Germline V gene lookup returns CDR1 PRHDT and CDR2 FYEKMQ (reference sequence). CDR3 loop: CASNLRQLNTEAFF. CDR3 DNA sequence: TGTGCCAGCAACCTTAGACAGTTGAACACTGAAGCTTTCTTT.

The chain is built from TRBV28 and TRBJ1-2; TRBD1 might be the D (6 bases). Germline V gives CDR1 MDHEN, CDR2 SYDVKM. CDR3 size: 14 residues. Trimming stripped 2 bases from V and 6 bases from J, with 13 bases between. CDR3 sequence: CASSLVIRGDGYTF. Here the CDR3 DNA reads TGTGCCAGCAGTTTAGTTATCAGGGGCGATGGCTACACCTTC.

In this sample, this clone turned up a few times. The chain recombines TRBV7-6 with TRBJ2-7; 12 bases map to TRBD1. After removal of 5 bases from V and 5 bases from J, the junction contained 7 bases not matched to a gene. This CDR3 has 15 residues. CDR1 is SGHVS, CDR2 FNYEAQ, per germline. The CDR3, as DNA: TGTGCCAGCAGCCGTTCCGGGACAGGGGGCGACGAGCAGTACTTC. Its protein is CASSRSGTGGDEQYF.

This chain uses TRBV2 with TRBJ1-2, with TRBD1 identical over 7 bases. Trimming at V came to 6 bases and at J to 0 bases, leaving 7 bases not matched to a gene. Germline CDR1 is SNHLY and CDR2 is FYNNEI. CDR3 size: 15 residues. The CDR3 reads CASSGTVTTNYGYTF. The CDR3 DNA follows: TGTGCCAGCAGCGGGACAGTTACCACTAACTATGGCTACACCTTC.

The chain joins TRBV4-2 to TRBJ2-2, with no clear D. Trimming left V 3 bases short and J 3 bases short, with 8 bases between. The CDR3 spans 14 residues. Germline CDR1 is LGHNA and CDR2 is YNFKEQ. Here the CDR3 reads CASSHSQYTGELFF. The CDR3 DNA follows: TGTGCCAGCAGCCATTCACAGTACACCGGGGAGCTGTTTTTT.